This T cell receptor beta chain was obtained from a study of cytomegalovirus exposure and HLA in healthy donors. Across the study: The study's early data release held 75 million to 95 million unique TCRs from HLA-typed donors. Study observations and caveats: In vitro experiments confirmed that three CMV-associated chains were specific for CMV antigens. Later genetic work tied a missense DCLRE1C variant to beta-chain V and J trimming.

About this clone: Its antigen is still unknown.

The PCR had 60 Vbeta and 13 Jbeta primers. Some clones are missing from TCRdb's copy, which holds only in-frame ones; the method was immunoSEQ multiplex PCR. Of fewer than 130,000 clones detected, 60% to 85% appear once; the ten largest clones hold roughly 1.2%. Germline-derived CDR1 and CDR2 are MNHEY and SMNVEV (reference sequence). CDR3 size: 12 residues. Deletions cut 5 bases from V and 7 bases from J, with 12 bases between. The sequenced material came from PBMCs. The rearrangement links TRBV27 to TRBJ2-7, with D possibly matching TRBD1 (6 bases). This clonotype was obtained from a woman aged 25 to 39 in good health and CMV-seronegative. The CDR3 DNA is TGTGCCAGCAGTACCCGAACAGGGGAGCAGTACTTC. Translating it yields CASSTRTGEQYF.